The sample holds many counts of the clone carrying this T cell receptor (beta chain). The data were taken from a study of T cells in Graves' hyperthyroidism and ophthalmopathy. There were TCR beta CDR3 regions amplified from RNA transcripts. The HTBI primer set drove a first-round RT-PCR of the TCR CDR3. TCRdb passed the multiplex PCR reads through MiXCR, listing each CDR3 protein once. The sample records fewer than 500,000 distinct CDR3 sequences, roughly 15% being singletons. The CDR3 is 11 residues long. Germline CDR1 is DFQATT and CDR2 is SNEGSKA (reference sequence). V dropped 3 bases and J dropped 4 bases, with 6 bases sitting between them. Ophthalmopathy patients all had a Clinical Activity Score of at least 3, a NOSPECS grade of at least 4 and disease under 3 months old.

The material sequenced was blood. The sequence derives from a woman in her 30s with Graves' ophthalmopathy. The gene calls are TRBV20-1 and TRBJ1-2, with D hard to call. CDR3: CSARHSYGYTF. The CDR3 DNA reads TGCAGTGCTAGGCACAGCTATGGCTACACCTTC.